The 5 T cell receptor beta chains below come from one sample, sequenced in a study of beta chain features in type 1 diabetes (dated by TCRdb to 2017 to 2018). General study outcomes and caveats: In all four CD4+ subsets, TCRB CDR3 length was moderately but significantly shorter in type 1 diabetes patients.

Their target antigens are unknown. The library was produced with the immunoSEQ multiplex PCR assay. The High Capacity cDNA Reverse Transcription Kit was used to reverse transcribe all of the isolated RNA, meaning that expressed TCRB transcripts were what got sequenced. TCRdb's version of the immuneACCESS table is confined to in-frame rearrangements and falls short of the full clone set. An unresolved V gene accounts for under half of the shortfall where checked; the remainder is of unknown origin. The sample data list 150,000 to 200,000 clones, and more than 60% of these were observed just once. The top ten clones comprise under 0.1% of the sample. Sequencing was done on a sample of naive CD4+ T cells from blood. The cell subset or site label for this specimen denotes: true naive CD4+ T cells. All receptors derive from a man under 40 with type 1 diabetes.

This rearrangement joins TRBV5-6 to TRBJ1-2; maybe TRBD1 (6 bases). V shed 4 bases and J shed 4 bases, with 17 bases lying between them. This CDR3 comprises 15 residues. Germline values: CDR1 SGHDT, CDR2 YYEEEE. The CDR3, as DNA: TGTGCCAGCAGCCGAAGAGACGGACAGCTCTATGGCTACACCTTC. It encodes CASSRRDGQLYGYTF.

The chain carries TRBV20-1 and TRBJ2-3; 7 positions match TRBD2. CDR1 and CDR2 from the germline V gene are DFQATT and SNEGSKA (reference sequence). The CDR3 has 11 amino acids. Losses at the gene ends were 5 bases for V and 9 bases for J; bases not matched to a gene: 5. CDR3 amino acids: CSALLGGTQYF. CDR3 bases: TGCAGTGCTCTATTGGGGGGGACGCAGTATTTT.

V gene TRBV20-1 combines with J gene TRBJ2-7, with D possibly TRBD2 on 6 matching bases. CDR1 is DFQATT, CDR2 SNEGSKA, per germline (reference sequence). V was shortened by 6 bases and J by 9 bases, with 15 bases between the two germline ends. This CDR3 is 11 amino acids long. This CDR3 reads CSALAGLLQYF. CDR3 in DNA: TGCAGTGCACTGGCGGGGTTATTGCAGTACTTC.

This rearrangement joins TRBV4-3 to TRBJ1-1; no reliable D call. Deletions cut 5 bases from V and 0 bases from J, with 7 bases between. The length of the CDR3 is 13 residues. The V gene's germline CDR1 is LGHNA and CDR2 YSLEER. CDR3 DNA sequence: TGCGCCAGCAGCGGGCTCCTGAACACTGAAGCTTTCTTT. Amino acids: CASSGLLNTEAFF.

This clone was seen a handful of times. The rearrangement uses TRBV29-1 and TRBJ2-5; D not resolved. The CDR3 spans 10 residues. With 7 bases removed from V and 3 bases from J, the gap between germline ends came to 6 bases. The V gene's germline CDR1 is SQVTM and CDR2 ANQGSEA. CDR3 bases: TGCAGCGGTCTCAAAGAGACCCAGTACTTC. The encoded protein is CSGLKETQYF.